The 20 T cell receptor beta chains below were found in one sample sequenced in a study of T cells after yellow fever vaccination. TCRdb re-called the 5' RACE reads through MiXCR, storing one row per CDR3 protein. The data contain about 260,000 distinct CDR3 sequences, roughly 3.5% of them singletons. The sequences come from PBMCs, collected 15 days after the yellow fever booster vaccination. The receptors stem from a man between 18 and 35 years old who received the YFV17D yellow fever vaccine.

This clonotype was recorded many times. The chain has TRBV7-2 and TRBJ2-7; 11 nucleotides match TRBD1. Germline CDR1 is SGHTA and CDR2 is FQGNSA. CDR3 length: 15 residues. V was clipped by 3 bases and J by 3 bases; unmatched bases: 4. This CDR3 is CASSFPGTGGYEQYF. The CDR3 region has the DNA TGTGCCAGCAGCTTCCCCGGGACAGGGGGCTACGAGCAGTACTTC.

Only a few counts were recorded for this clonotype. V is TRBV4-2 and J is TRBJ1-4; tentative D call: TRBD1 (6 bases). Per the germline V gene, CDR1 is LGHNA and CDR2 is YNFKEQ. The CDR3 is 14 residues long. Trimming took 3 bases from V and 8 from J, leaving 13 bases between them. Here the CDR3 DNA reads TGTGCCAGCAGCCAGACAACAGGGCTAGAAAAACTGTTTTTT. This codes for CASSQTTGLEKLFF.

This clonotype has at least ten counts. The chain links TRBV7-3 to TRBJ2-1; no clear D gene. The V end lost 2 bases, the J end lost 13 bases, and 12 bases lay between the germline ends. The CDR3 covers 12 residues. The germline CDR1 and CDR2 sequences are SGHTA and FQGTGA. CDR3 loop: CASSLDRMKQFF. The CDR3 DNA reads as TGTGCCAGCAGCTTAGACCGGATGAAACAGTTCTTC.

The sample holds many counts of this clonotype. The chain carries TRBV28 and TRBJ1-4; a weak D match, TRBD1 (5 bases). Trimming removed 5 bases from V and 7 bases from J, with 8 bases in between. This CDR3 region has 12 residues. The germline CDR1 and CDR2 sequences are MDHEN and SYDVKM. The CDR3 loop is CASSRDFEKLFF. The CDR3 region has the DNA TGTGCCAGCAGTCGGGACTTTGAAAAACTGTTTTTT.

The sample holds many counts of this clonotype. The CDR3 coding sequence is TGTGCCAGCAACCTCGGGATCGGGGAGCGTGGCTACACCTTC. This translates into CASNLGIGERGYTF. The genes are TRBV28 and TRBJ1-2, with D unclear. This CDR3 spans 14 amino acids. CDR1 and CDR2 from the germline V gene are MDHEN and SYDVKM. Trimming pared 7 bases from V and 7 bases from J, leaving 19 bases between.

This clonotype came up many times. The chain is built from TRBV9 and TRBJ2-3, with 7 bases lining up with TRBD2. V gave up 4 bases and J gave up 4 bases; unmatched junction bases: 9. Germline CDR1 and CDR2: SGDLS and YYNGEE. The CDR3 length is 15 residues. CDR3 DNA sequence: TGTGCCAGCAGCCCCATAGTGGGGGGGGCAGATACGCAGTATTTT. This encodes CASSPIVGGADTQYF.

This clonotype occurred many times. J is TRBJ2-5 and V is TRBV20-1, with D perhaps TRBD2 (7 bases). Germline V CDR1 and CDR2: DFQATT, SNEGSKA (reference sequence). The CDR3 loop spans 17 amino acids. The germline V and J ends were trimmed by 5 bases and 4 bases, with 26 bases remaining between them. The CDR3 DNA follows: TGCAGTGCTCCGCTCCGTAGACTAGCAGGGGTAGCAGAGACCCAGTACTTC. It encodes CSAPLRRLAGVAETQYF.

Many counts were recorded for this clonotype. The chain joins TRBV3-1 to TRBJ2-7; 9 nucleotides align to TRBD1. CDR3 length equals 16 residues. The germline gives CDR1 LGHDT, CDR2 YNNKEL (reference sequence). The V segment lost 5 bases and the J segment 3 bases; nucleotides outside the gene matches: 11. The CDR3, as DNA: TGTGCCAGCAGCAACCTTCCGGGACAGGGCCGCTACGAGCAGTACTTC. Residues: CASSNLPGQGRYEQYF.

This clonotype was observed at least ten times. V usage is TRBV7-2 and J usage is TRBJ1-5, with D unresolved. This CDR3 is built from 18 residues. In germline, CDR1 is SGHTA, CDR2 FQGNSA. Between the trimmed V and J ends, which lost 2 bases and 3 bases, there was a span of 20 bases. CDR3 DNA: TGTGCCAGCAGCTTAACCCAACAAGGTGCAGGTTTCAATCAGCCCCAGCATTTT. This gives the protein CASSLTQQGAGFNQPQHF.

V is TRBV5-4 and J is TRBJ1-1; D not resolved. The germline V gene has CDR1 SGHNT and CDR2 YYREEE (reference sequence). Trimming removed 2 bases at V and 2 bases at J, with 7 bases between. The CDR3 spans 13 residues. The CDR3 bases are TGTGCCAGCAGCTTAGACAATAACACTGAAGCTTTCTTT. This translates into CASSLDNNTEAFF. Supplemented by reference TRBV5-4 and TRBJ1-1, the full variable domain reads ETGVTQSPTHLIKTRGQQVTLRCSSQSGHNTVSWYQQALGQGPQFIFQYYREEENGRGNFPPRFSGLQFPNYSSELNVNALELDDSALYLCASSLDNNTEAFFGQGTRLTVV.

This clonotype was counted ten times or more. CDR3: CASSFGNNYGYTF. The CDR3 nucleotides read TGTGCCAGCAGCTTCGGCAATAACTATGGCTACACCTTC. The rearrangement links TRBV7-9 to TRBJ1-2; no clear D. CDR3 length equals 13 residues. CDR1 SEHNR and CDR2 FQNEAQ come from the germline V gene (reference sequence). Trimming took off 3 bases at V and 1 base at J, with 6 bases between the two ends.

This clonotype was detected ten times or more. The chain employs TRBV20-1 and TRBJ2-2; 7 bases line up with TRBD2. CDR1 DFQATT and CDR2 SNEGSKA come from the germline V gene (reference sequence). Trimming took 5 bases from V and 7 from J; bases not matched to a gene: 19. The CDR3 extends over 17 amino acids. CDR3 DNA: TGCAGTGCTGTCCGAGGTCCGGGGGGTAATACCGTCGGGGAGCTGTTTTTT. This translates into CSAVRGPGGNTVGELFF.

The chain is built from TRBV10-3 and TRBJ2-7, with TRBD1 matching 10 bases. Germline V gene lookup returns CDR1 ENHRY and CDR2 SYGVKD. J lost 6 bases, V lost 3 bases, and 11 bases had no gene match. The CDR3 covers 16 residues. CDR3 amino acids: CAISELGTGAAGEQYF. CDR3 coding DNA: TGTGCCATCAGTGAATTGGGGACAGGGGCTGCGGGCGAGCAGTACTTC.

This clonotype has at least ten counts. The DNA of the CDR3 is TGTGCCAGCAGCCCGACTTCTGGGGCCAACGTCCTGACTTTC. Protein sequence: CASSPTSGANVLTF. The chain is built from TRBV7-2 and TRBJ2-6; no clear D gene. Germline V gives CDR1 SGHTA, CDR2 FQGNSA. The CDR3 spans 14 residues. V dropped 5 bases and J dropped 1 base, with 6 bases sitting between them.

This clonotype was counted ten times or more. The chain combines TRBV20-1 with TRBJ2-7; 13 bases fit TRBD2. Germline V CDR1 and CDR2: DFQATT, SNEGSKA (reference sequence). The J segment lost 3 bases and the V segment lost 3 bases, leaving 5 bases of the junction unmatched. CDR3 size: 15 residues. The DNA of the CDR3 is TGCAGTGCTAGCCCGGGACTAGCGGGGCACTACGAGCAGTACTTC. Amino acids: CSASPGLAGHYEQYF.

In this sample, this clonotype turned up many times. This chain connects TRBV7-9 to TRBJ1-6, with no clear D. This CDR3 region has 14 residues. Germline V gene lookup returns CDR1 SEHNR and CDR2 FQNEAQ (reference sequence). Trimming pared 1 base from V and 4 bases from J, leaving 5 bases between. CDR3 amino acids: CASSLELYNSPLHF. Here the CDR3 DNA reads TGTGCCAGCAGCTTAGAGCTATATAATTCACCCCTCCACTTT.

This clonotype was seen at least ten times. This chain links TRBV30 with TRBJ2-2; D uncertain. The V and J ends lost 0 bases and 2 bases respectively, with 4 bases between them. Germline assignment: CDR1 GTSNPN and CDR2 SVGIG (reference sequence). The CDR3 is 13 amino acids. CDR3 in amino acids: CAWSVPNTGELFF. CDR3 nucleotide sequence: TGTGCCTGGAGTGTACCCAACACCGGGGAGCTGTTTTTT.

This chain uses TRBV12-3 or TRBV12-4 with TRBJ2-2; D might be TRBD1 or TRBD2, each matching 5 bases. The CDR3 has 14 residues. V lost 5 bases to trimming and J lost 3 bases, with 10 bases between them. The CDR3 region has the DNA TGTGCCAGCAGTAAGGGGACGGACACCGGGGAGCTGTTTTTT. Residues: CASSKGTDTGELFF.

This clonotype turned up a few times. The chain carries TRBV7-2 and TRBJ2-2; no clear D gene. CDR1 SGHTA and CDR2 FQGNSA come from the germline V gene. Trimming removed 3 bases from V and 13 bases from J, with 18 bases in between. CDR3 length: 14 residues. The CDR3 bases are TGTGCCAGCAGCTTGGACCCAATCATGGAACGGCTGTTTTTT. It encodes CASSLDPIMERLFF.

This clonotype was found many times. The chain is built from TRBV18 and TRBJ2-1; 16 nucleotides line up with TRBD2. V lost 3 bases and J lost 0; bases outside the gene matches: 5. The length of the CDR3 is 19 residues. Germline values: CDR1 KGHSH, CDR2 LQKENI. CDR3 DNA: TGTGCCAGCTCACCGCCGGGACTAGCGGGGGGGAGCTCCTACAATGAGCAGTTCTTC. It codes for CASSPPGLAGGSSYNEQFF.